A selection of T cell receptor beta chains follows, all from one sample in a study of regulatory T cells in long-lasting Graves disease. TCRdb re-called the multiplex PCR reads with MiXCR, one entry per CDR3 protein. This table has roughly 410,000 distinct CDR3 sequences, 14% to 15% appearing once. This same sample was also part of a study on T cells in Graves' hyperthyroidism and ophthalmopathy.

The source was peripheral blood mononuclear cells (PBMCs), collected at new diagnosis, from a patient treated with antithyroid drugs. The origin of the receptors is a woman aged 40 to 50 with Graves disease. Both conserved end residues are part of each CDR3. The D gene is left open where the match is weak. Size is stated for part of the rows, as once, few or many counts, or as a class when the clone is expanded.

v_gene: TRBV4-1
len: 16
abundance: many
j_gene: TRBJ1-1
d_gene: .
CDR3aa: CASSQERQGGKAEAFF
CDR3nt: TGCGCCAGCAGCCAAGAACGGCAGGGTGGTAAGGCTGAAGCTTTCTTT

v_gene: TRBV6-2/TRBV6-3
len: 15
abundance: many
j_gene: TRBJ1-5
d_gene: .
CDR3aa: CASSYRQDSNQPQHF
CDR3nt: TGTGCCAGCAGTTACCGCCAGGATAGCAATCAGCCCCAGCATTTT

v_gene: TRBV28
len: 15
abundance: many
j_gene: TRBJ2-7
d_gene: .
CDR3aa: CASSRLGDTSYEQYF
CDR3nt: TGTGCCAGCAGCCGCCTTGGGGACACCTCCTACGAGCAGTACTTC

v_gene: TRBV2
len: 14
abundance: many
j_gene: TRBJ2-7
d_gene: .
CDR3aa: CASSEGIGAYEQYF
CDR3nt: TGTGCCAGCAGTGAAGGAATAGGAGCCTACGAGCAGTACTTC

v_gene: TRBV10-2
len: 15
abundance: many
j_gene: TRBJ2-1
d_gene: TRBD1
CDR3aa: CASRDRGQGYNEQFF
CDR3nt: TGCGCCAGCAGGGACAGGGGACAGGGCTACAATGAGCAGTTCTTC

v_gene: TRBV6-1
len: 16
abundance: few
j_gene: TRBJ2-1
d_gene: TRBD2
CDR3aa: CASSPQMTSGSNEQFF
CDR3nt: TGTGCCAGCAGTCCACAGATGACTAGCGGGAGTAATGAGCAGTTCTTC

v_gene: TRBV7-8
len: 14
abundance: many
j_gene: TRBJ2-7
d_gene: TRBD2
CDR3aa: CASSGLAGLYEQYF
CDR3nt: TGTGCCAGCAGCGGACTAGCGGGACTCTACGAGCAGTACTTC

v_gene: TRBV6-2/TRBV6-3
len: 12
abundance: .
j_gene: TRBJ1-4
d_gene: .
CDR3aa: CASSSPYEKLFF
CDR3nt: TGTGCCAGCAGTTCCCCGTATGAAAAACTGTTTTTT

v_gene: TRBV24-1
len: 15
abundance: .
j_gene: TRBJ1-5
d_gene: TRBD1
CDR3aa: CAASDPTGDNQPQHF
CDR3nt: TGTGCCGCCAGTGACCCTACAGGGGACAATCAGCCCCAGCATTTT

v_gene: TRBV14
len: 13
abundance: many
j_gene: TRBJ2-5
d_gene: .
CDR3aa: CASSQRAQETQYF
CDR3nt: TGTGCCAGCAGCCAACGGGCCCAAGAGACCCAGTACTTC

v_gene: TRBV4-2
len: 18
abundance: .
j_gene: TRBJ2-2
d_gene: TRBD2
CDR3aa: CASSQDLTGGDVTGELFF
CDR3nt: TGTGCCAGCAGCCAAGATCTAACGGGAGGGGACGTTACCGGGGAGCTGTTTTTT

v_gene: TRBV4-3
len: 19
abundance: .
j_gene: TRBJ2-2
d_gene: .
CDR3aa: CASSQVRGLPGTNTGELFF
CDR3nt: TGCGCCAGCAGCCAAGTTAGGGGTTTACCGGGGACGAACACCGGGGAGCTGTTTTTT

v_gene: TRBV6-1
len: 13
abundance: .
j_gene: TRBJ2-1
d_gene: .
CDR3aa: CAIRLSSYNEQFF
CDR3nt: TGTGCCATACGATTGAGCTCCTACAATGAGCAGTTCTTC

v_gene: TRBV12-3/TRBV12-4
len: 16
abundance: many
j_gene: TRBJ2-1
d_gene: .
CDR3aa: CASSHDSYSSYNEQFF
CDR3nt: TGTGCCAGCAGTCACGACTCCTACAGCTCCTACAATGAGCAGTTCTTC

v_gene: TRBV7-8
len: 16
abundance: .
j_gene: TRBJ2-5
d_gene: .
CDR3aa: CASSPRHGDREETQYF
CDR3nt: TGTGCCAGCAGCCCAAGACACGGGGATAGGGAGGAGACCCAGTACTTC

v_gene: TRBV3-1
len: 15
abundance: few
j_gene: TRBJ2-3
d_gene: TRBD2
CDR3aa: CASSQDGTSADTQYF
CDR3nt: TGTGCCAGCAGCCAAGACGGGACTAGTGCAGATACGCAGTATTTT

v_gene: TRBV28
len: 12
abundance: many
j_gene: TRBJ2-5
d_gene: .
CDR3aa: CASSFTQETQYF
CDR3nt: TGTGCCAGCAGTTTCACTCAAGAGACCCAGTACTTC

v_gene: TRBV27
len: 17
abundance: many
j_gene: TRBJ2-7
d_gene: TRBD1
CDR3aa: CASSLSPRDRSRYEQYF
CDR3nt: TGTGCCAGCAGTTTAAGTCCCCGGGACAGGAGTCGGTACGAGCAGTACTTC

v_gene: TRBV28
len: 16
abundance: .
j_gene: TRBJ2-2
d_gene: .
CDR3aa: CASSLPRFSNTGELFF
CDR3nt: TGTGCCAGCAGTTTGCCCCGCTTTTCGAACACCGGGGAGCTGTTTTTT

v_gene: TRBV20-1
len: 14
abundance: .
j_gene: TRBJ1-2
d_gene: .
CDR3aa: CSAVPGPRKGGYTF
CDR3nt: TGCAGTGCGGTTCCCGGGCCCCGGAAAGGCGGCTACACCTTC